Listed below are T cell receptor beta chains from one sample, sequenced in a study of T cells in Graves' hyperthyroidism and ophthalmopathy. In TCRdb, the multiplex PCR reads were re-called with MiXCR into one record per CDR3 protein. The sample has about 530,000 distinct CDR3 sequences, more than 15% seen once; the top ten hold 15% to 20%. The sequenced sample was blood. The receptor source for this set is a woman younger than 30 with Graves' ophthalmopathy. CDR3s include the opening cysteine and the closing phenylalanine or tryptophan. Fields, in order: V gene, CDR3 length, D gene, clone size, J gene, CDR3 protein. The D gene is left open where the match is weak. Only part of the rows carry a size: once, few, many, or a class if the clone is expanded.

V gene: TRBV28
CDR3 length: 16
D gene: -
clone size: -
J gene: TRBJ2-3
CDR3 protein: CASSWALSGRTDTQYF

V gene: TRBV6-1
CDR3 length: 15
D gene: -
clone size: many
J gene: TRBJ2-1
CDR3 protein: CASSEAVRLGNEQFF

V gene: TRBV2
CDR3 length: 10
D gene: -
clone size: many
J gene: TRBJ2-5
CDR3 protein: CASGLETQYF

V gene: TRBV27
CDR3 length: 13
D gene: -
clone size: many
J gene: TRBJ1-2
CDR3 protein: CASSQTAYYGYTF

V gene: TRBV12-5
CDR3 length: 15
D gene: -
clone size: many
J gene: TRBJ1-1
CDR3 protein: CASGLEGRGNTEAFF

V gene: TRBV30
CDR3 length: 18
D gene: TRBD2
clone size: few
J gene: TRBJ2-1
CDR3 protein: CAGGWTSGGSALYNEQFF

V gene: TRBV5-6
CDR3 length: 14
D gene: -
clone size: -
J gene: TRBJ1-5
CDR3 protein: CASSLGRGVQPQHF

V gene: TRBV20-1
CDR3 length: 14
D gene: -
clone size: few
J gene: TRBJ1-1
CDR3 protein: CSAQRRVRDTEAFF

V gene: TRBV27
CDR3 length: 13
D gene: -
clone size: few
J gene: TRBJ1-1
CDR3 protein: CASSFLGVTEAFF

V gene: TRBV20-1
CDR3 length: 14
D gene: -
clone size: -
J gene: TRBJ1-5
CDR3 protein: CSAREGAGREPQHF

V gene: TRBV13
CDR3 length: 15
D gene: TRBD1
clone size: many
J gene: TRBJ1-4
CDR3 protein: CASSGTGGESEKLFF

V gene: TRBV7-8
CDR3 length: 14
D gene: -
clone size: -
J gene: TRBJ2-5
CDR3 protein: CASSPLGVGETQYF

V gene: TRBV5-1
CDR3 length: 18
D gene: -
clone size: many
J gene: TRBJ2-3
CDR3 protein: CASSLVEWSAEDTDTQYF

V gene: TRBV2
CDR3 length: 13
D gene: -
clone size: many
J gene: TRBJ2-1
CDR3 protein: CASSQREYNEQFF

V gene: TRBV7-2
CDR3 length: 14
D gene: -
clone size: -
J gene: TRBJ2-5
CDR3 protein: CASSPRAFGETQYF

V gene: TRBV7-9
CDR3 length: 16
D gene: TRBD2
clone size: -
J gene: TRBJ2-2
CDR3 protein: CASSYKTSGRIGELFF

V gene: TRBV13
CDR3 length: 15
D gene: TRBD1
clone size: few
J gene: TRBJ2-1
CDR3 protein: CASSSGQVEDNEQFF

V gene: TRBV19
CDR3 length: 13
D gene: -
clone size: -
J gene: TRBJ2-4
CDR3 protein: CASSTDSRGIQYF

V gene: TRBV13
CDR3 length: 15
D gene: -
clone size: many
J gene: TRBJ1-1
CDR3 protein: CASSTRTEVRGEAFF

V gene: TRBV20-1
CDR3 length: 12
D gene: -
clone size: few
J gene: TRBJ2-3
CDR3 protein: CSASQTSDTQYF

V gene: TRBV19
CDR3 length: 11
D gene: -
clone size: -
J gene: TRBJ1-2
CDR3 protein: CASSIGEVYTF

V gene: TRBV5-8
CDR3 length: 17
D gene: TRBD2
clone size: -
J gene: TRBJ2-1
CDR3 protein: CASSLQKASGPYNEQFF

V gene: TRBV7-9
CDR3 length: 16
D gene: -
clone size: few
J gene: TRBJ2-3
CDR3 protein: CASSSGAGESTDTQYF

V gene: TRBV10-1
CDR3 length: 13
D gene: -
clone size: -
J gene: TRBJ2-7
CDR3 protein: CASSEGSNHEQYF

V gene: TRBV20-1
CDR3 length: 16
D gene: TRBD2
clone size: many
J gene: TRBJ2-1
CDR3 protein: CSARASGGVAYNEQFF

V gene: TRBV29-1
CDR3 length: 13
D gene: -
clone size: -
J gene: TRBJ2-2
CDR3 protein: CSVEPGNTGELFF

V gene: TRBV28
CDR3 length: 12
D gene: -
clone size: -
J gene: TRBJ2-2
CDR3 protein: CASIKRPGELFF

V gene: TRBV6-1
CDR3 length: 13
D gene: -
clone size: -
J gene: TRBJ2-7
CDR3 protein: CASAGQRTYEQYF

V gene: TRBV5-1
CDR3 length: 15
D gene: TRBD1
clone size: -
J gene: TRBJ1-4
CDR3 protein: CASSGGDSLGEKLFF

V gene: TRBV19
CDR3 length: 15
D gene: -
clone size: -
J gene: TRBJ2-6
CDR3 protein: CASSGRSAGANVLTF

V gene: TRBV11-1
CDR3 length: 17
D gene: TRBD1
clone size: many
J gene: TRBJ1-1
CDR3 protein: CASRRVLTGTGTREAFF

V gene: TRBV20-1
CDR3 length: 12
D gene: -
clone size: -
J gene: TRBJ2-5
CDR3 protein: CSAYSRQETQYF

V gene: TRBV12-3/TRBV12-4
CDR3 length: 15
D gene: -
clone size: few
J gene: TRBJ2-7
CDR3 protein: CASGPSRGGPYEQYF

V gene: TRBV27
CDR3 length: 18
D gene: TRBD1
clone size: many
J gene: TRBJ1-6
CDR3 protein: CASSLDPTGGNWNSPLHF

V gene: TRBV3-1
CDR3 length: 16
D gene: -
clone size: few
J gene: TRBJ2-1
CDR3 protein: CASSHPRGRLHNEQFF

V gene: TRBV20-1
CDR3 length: 13
D gene: -
clone size: many
J gene: TRBJ2-1
CDR3 protein: CSGRRGRYNEQFF

V gene: TRBV12-3/TRBV12-4
CDR3 length: 13
D gene: -
clone size: few
J gene: TRBJ1-5
CDR3 protein: CASSISSGGPQHF

V gene: TRBV10-3
CDR3 length: 17
D gene: TRBD2
clone size: -
J gene: TRBJ2-3
CDR3 protein: CAISESLAGGLGDTQYF

V gene: TRBV5-1
CDR3 length: 14
D gene: TRBD2
clone size: -
J gene: TRBJ2-4
CDR3 protein: CASRAGGAKNIQYF

V gene: TRBV6-1
CDR3 length: 14
D gene: -
clone size: many
J gene: TRBJ2-1
CDR3 protein: CASMRSKDGGEQFF

V gene: TRBV12-3/TRBV12-4
CDR3 length: 12
D gene: -
clone size: many
J gene: TRBJ2-5
CDR3 protein: CASSWDTSTQYF

V gene: TRBV15
CDR3 length: 15
D gene: -
clone size: -
J gene: TRBJ2-5
CDR3 protein: CATSRPQGGKETQYF

V gene: TRBV19
CDR3 length: 14
D gene: -
clone size: few
J gene: TRBJ2-1
CDR3 protein: CASSPGTGIGEQFF

V gene: TRBV12-3/TRBV12-4
CDR3 length: 13
D gene: -
clone size: many
J gene: TRBJ2-7
CDR3 protein: CASSTRGFDEQYF

V gene: TRBV5-6
CDR3 length: 14
D gene: -
clone size: -
J gene: TRBJ2-7
CDR3 protein: CASSLRGYNYEQYF

V gene: TRBV4-1
CDR3 length: 14
D gene: -
clone size: -
J gene: TRBJ1-4
CDR3 protein: CASSQVSQNEKLFF

V gene: TRBV29-1
CDR3 length: 13
D gene: -
clone size: -
J gene: TRBJ2-3
CDR3 protein: CSPVVGETDTQYF

V gene: TRBV3-2
CDR3 length: 13
D gene: -
clone size: -
J gene: TRBJ1-1
CDR3 protein: CASQTGTGTEAFF

V gene: TRBV30
CDR3 length: 13
D gene: -
clone size: many
J gene: TRBJ1-2
CDR3 protein: CAWSPGGVGGYTF

V gene: TRBV18
CDR3 length: 12
D gene: -
clone size: many
J gene: TRBJ2-1
CDR3 protein: CASSPANNEQFF

V gene: TRBV28
CDR3 length: 15
D gene: TRBD2
clone size: many
J gene: TRBJ2-7
CDR3 protein: CASSDPTSGRKEQYF

V gene: TRBV27
CDR3 length: 17
D gene: -
clone size: -
J gene: TRBJ1-2
CDR3 protein: CASKKRGSPTFVDGYTF

V gene: TRBV9
CDR3 length: 16
D gene: -
clone size: -
J gene: TRBJ1-1
CDR3 protein: CASSLNPGAGNTEAFF

V gene: TRBV28
CDR3 length: 17
D gene: -
clone size: -
J gene: TRBJ2-5
CDR3 protein: CASSLGLSNQPQETQYF

V gene: TRBV3-1
CDR3 length: 17
D gene: TRBD1
clone size: few
J gene: TRBJ2-7
CDR3 protein: CASSQRLPGQGLGEQYF

V gene: TRBV7-2
CDR3 length: 14
D gene: -
clone size: few
J gene: TRBJ1-5
CDR3 protein: CASSLGGASQPQHF

V gene: TRBV5-1
CDR3 length: 15
D gene: -
clone size: few
J gene: TRBJ2-6
CDR3 protein: CASSLEGAGANVLTF

V gene: TRBV20-1
CDR3 length: 12
D gene: -
clone size: many
J gene: TRBJ1-1
CDR3 protein: CSARGHPTEAFF

V gene: TRBV19
CDR3 length: 17
D gene: TRBD1
clone size: few
J gene: TRBJ1-5
CDR3 protein: CASSTGQGGDSNQPQHF